This is a list of T cell receptor beta chains from one sample in a study of control samples from healthy donors and cancer patients. Data came from immunoSEQ multiplex PCR; TCRdb stores just in-frame clones and leaves some out. Among about 140,000 clones listed, roughly 90% were seen once. The sequenced material came from blood. The receptors originated from a man between 25 and 39 years old in good health. Both conserved end residues are trimmed from each CDR3. A D gene is named only where the DNA matches it firmly.

>TRBJ2-4|-|TRBV5-1
ASSLEGAGAAKNIQY
>TRBJ2-3|-|TRBV7-2
ASSPRSSTDTQY
>TRBJ1-3|-|TRBV6-5
ASSYDLIASGNTIY
>TRBJ2-7|TRBD2|TRBV19
ASSVAGGSYEQY
>TRBJ1-1|-|TRBV11-1
ASSLEGWTEAF
>TRBJ2-3|TRBD2|TRBV7-9
ASSEEAGGSTDTQY
>TRBJ2-5|-|TRBV2
ATLGWETQY
>TRBJ1-2|TRBD1|TRBV19
ASSQGTAGNNYGYT
>TRBJ1-6|-|TRBV2
ASSEEGPGNSPLH
>TRBJ2-1|-|TRBV5-1
ASSLSANNEQF
>TRBJ2-3|-|TRBV25-1
ASSPRDTQY
>TRBJ2-5|-|TRBV6-2/TRBV6-3
ASSSSNTQY
>TRBJ2-7|-|TRBV13
ASSLEGTSGWDEQY
>TRBJ2-2|TRBD1|TRBV7-2
ASSLALRDRVRGGELF
>TRBJ2-6|-|TRBV19
ASRTVYMENSGANVLT
>TRBJ2-7|-|TRBV6-5
ASSPRAGPYEQY
>TRBJ1-6|-|TRBV7-9
ASSLRGGNSPLH
>TRBJ1-1|-|TRBV7-3
ASSLIPAQAKVGAF
>TRBJ2-7|TRBD2|TRBV5-4
ASSSTSGRAGEQY
>TRBJ2-7|-|TRBV11-2
ASSKEVYEQY
>TRBJ2-2|-|TRBV2
ASSGDTGELF
>TRBJ1-5|-|TRBV7-2
ASSPGVRQPQH
>TRBJ2-2|TRBD1|TRBV7-3
ASSLGTGRTGELF
>TRBJ2-7|TRBD2|TRBV5-6
ASSLDKRLAGDAYEQY
>TRBJ1-5|-|TRBV7-2
ASSLARNQPQH
>TRBJ2-3|TRBD2|TRBV4-3
ASSHASGGSEDTQY
>TRBJ2-1|-|TRBV4-3
ASSPRTRNEQF
>TRBJ2-7|-|TRBV5-4
ASGTGNYEQY
>TRBJ2-7|-|TRBV16
ASSRSSYEQY
>TRBJ2-7|-|TRBV7-2
ASSLARGTAYEQY
>TRBJ1-6|TRBD1|TRBV14
ASSDRVGRSSPLH
>TRBJ2-7|TRBD1|TRBV9
ASSPRDREYEQY
>TRBJ2-5|TRBD1|TRBV3-1/TRBV3-2
ASSQEVRGLPQETQY
>TRBJ1-4|-|TRBV7-8
ASSLSAYNEKLF
>TRBJ2-7|TRBD2|TRBV18
ASSPLAGGHDEQY
>TRBJ1-2|-|TRBV6-5
ASSYPLGRGNYGYT
>TRBJ2-7|TRBD1|TRBV6-5
ASSMDRGGTYEQY
>TRBJ2-1|TRBD2|TRBV5-6
ASSPLAGEIDEQF
>TRBJ2-1|-|TRBV14
ASSGQLATNEQF
>TRBJ2-3|-|TRBV5-1
ASQTSTDTQY
>TRBJ1-5|-|TRBV12-3/TRBV12-4
ASSLWVNQPQH
>TRBJ2-5|-|TRBV27
ASSFRPARETQY
>TRBJ1-3|-|TRBV9
ASSVGTGGGGNTIY
>TRBJ2-5|TRBD1|TRBV5-1
ASSPPGQQETQY
>TRBJ1-5|-|TRBV12-3/TRBV12-4
ASSWEQGQPQH
>TRBJ1-1|-|TRBV25-1
ASSEGVGGNTEAF
>TRBJ1-4|TRBD1|TRBV24-1
ATSDGTGGGYEKLF
>TRBJ2-7|TRBD1|TRBV25-1
ASSVRQGETYEQY
>TRBJ2-7|TRBD2|TRBV9
ASSVGSGRAIDEQY